One and the same sample provided the 29 T cell receptor beta chains below, sequenced in a study of blood T cell repertoires in COVID-19. Generated by immunoSEQ multiplex PCR, the TCRdb table keeps only in-frame clones and is missing some. This table has roughly 200,000 clones, approximately 80% appearing once. Sequencing was carried out using peripheral blood. The source is a middle-aged man with acute or convalescent COVID-19.

J is TRBJ1-2 and V is TRBV30, with 7 bases identical to TRBD1. The germline CDR1 and CDR2 sequences are GTSNPN and SVGIG (reference sequence). The CDR3 covers 12 residues. V dropped 1 base and J dropped 8; count of bases not matched to a gene: 4. The CDR3 here is CAWSGDSGGYTF. The CDR3 DNA reads TGTGCCTGGAGTGGGGACAGTGGAGGCTACACCTTC.

The chain carries TRBV19 and TRBJ2-3, with 12 nucleotides matching TRBD2. CDR1 is LNHDA, CDR2 SQIVND, per germline (reference sequence). J lost 0 bases, V lost 4 bases, and 8 bases had no gene match. The CDR3 extends over 18 amino acids. The CDR3 DNA follows: TGTGCCAGTAGTAACCTAGCGGGAGGGGATCTTAGCACAGATACGCAGTATTTT. It yields the protein CASSNLAGGDLSTDTQYF.

This chain links TRBV30 with TRBJ1-1; TRBD1 matches at 7 bases. Germline values: CDR1 GTSNPN, CDR2 SVGIG (reference sequence). The CDR3 covers 16 residues. The ends lost 1 base at V and 1 base at J; junction bases unmatched: 9. Here the CDR3 DNA reads TGTGCCTGGAGTGGAGTGAGGGGGCGAGGGAACACTGAAGCTTTCTTT. Translating it yields CAWSGVRGRGNTEAFF. Filled out from reference TRBV30 and TRBJ1-1, the complete variable domain reads SQTIHQWPATLVQPVGSPLSLECTVEGTSNPNLYWYRQAAGRGLQLLFYSVGIGQISSEVPQNLSASRPQDRQFILSSKKLLLSDSGFYLCAWSGVRGRGNTEAFFGQGTRLTVV.

The chain carries TRBV6-6 and TRBJ2-7; 13 nucleotides agree with TRBD2. The CDR3 covers 15 residues. V shed 5 bases and J 7 bases; nucleotides not matched to a gene: 8. Germline CDR1 is MNHNY and CDR2 is SVGAGI (reference sequence). The CDR3: CASSTPGLAGREQYF. Written as DNA, the CDR3 is TGTGCCAGCAGTACTCCGGGACTAGCGGGACGAGAGCAGTACTTC.

The chain has TRBV6-5 and TRBJ1-6, with TRBD1 as a possible D gene (6 bases). V lost 6 bases, J lost 6 bases, and 12 bases lay in between. Germline CDR1 and CDR2: MNHEY and SVGAGI. The CDR3 has 14 amino acids. The CDR3, as DNA: TGTGCCAGCAGCTCCGGGACAAGTAATTCACCCCTCCACTTT. Translating it yields CASSSGTSNSPLHF.

The V call is TRBV25-1, the J call TRBJ2-2, with a possible D match to TRBD2 (6 bases). The germline gives CDR1 MGHDK, CDR2 SYGVNS. The germline V and J ends were trimmed by 6 bases and 8 bases, with 19 bases remaining between them. The CDR3 runs to 15 residues. The CDR3 DNA follows: TGTGCCAGCAGGGCGGGAACCAACATGCGGGGGGAGCTGTTTTTT. Amino acid sequence: CASRAGTNMRGELFF.

This clone was seen a few times. The CDR3 sequence: CASSDITGSEQYF. CDR3 nucleotide sequence: TGTGCCAGCAGTGACATAACAGGGAGCGAGCAGTACTTC. The rearrangement links TRBV6-4 to TRBJ2-7; weak D call: TRBD1 (6 bases). This CDR3 spans 13 amino acids. Deletions cut 2 bases from V and 6 bases from J, with 11 bases between. Germline assignment: CDR1 MRHNA and CDR2 SNTAGT.

This clone was picked up one time. The chain employs TRBV9 and TRBJ2-5; weak D call: TRBD1 (5 bases). The V gene's germline CDR1 is SGDLS and CDR2 YYNGEE. CDR3 length equals 15 residues. The V end was cut by 1 base, the J end by 1 base, with 11 bases between. For the CDR3, the DNA is TGTGCCAGCAGCGTACCCCAGGGCGGCCAAGAGACCCAGTACTTC. This gives the protein CASSVPQGGQETQYF.

This clone appeared a few times. This chain uses TRBV19 with TRBJ2-1; maybe TRBD2 (6 bases). CDR1 LNHDA and CDR2 SQIVND come from the germline V gene (reference sequence). Trimming stripped 10 bases from V and 5 bases from J, with 18 bases between. The CDR3 extends over 14 amino acids. The CDR3 here is CATHWGLGNNEQFF. In DNA, the CDR3 is TGTGCCACCCATTGGGGACTGGGGAACAATGAGCAGTTCTTC.

J is TRBJ1-2 and V is TRBV29-1; TRBD1 agrees at 10 bases. V lost 8 bases and J lost 1; bases outside the gene matches: 10. Germline values: CDR1 SQVTM, CDR2 ANQGSEA. The CDR3 runs to 15 residues. CDR3 nucleotides: TGCAGCTTAACCAGACAGGGGGCCGGTAACTATGGCTACACCTTC. This translates into CSLTRQGAGNYGYTF.

The V gene is TRBV11-2, the J gene TRBJ2-7, with 12 positions matching TRBD1. This CDR3 contains 14 residues. The V and J ends lost 5 bases and 6 bases, in that order; junction bases with no gene match: 5. Germline assignment: CDR1 SGHAT and CDR2 FQNNGV. The CDR3 spells CASSPGQGAGEQYF. DNA of the CDR3: TGTGCCAGCAGCCCGGGACAGGGGGCGGGCGAGCAGTACTTC.

J is TRBJ1-1 and V is TRBV19; weak D call: TRBD1 (5 bases). CDR3 length equals 14 residues. V lost 5 bases to trimming and J lost 4 bases, with 14 bases between them. CDR1 and CDR2 from the germline V gene are LNHDA and SQIVND (reference sequence). CDR3 protein: CASSGQGRATEAFF. The CDR3 coding sequence is TGTGCCAGTAGTGGTCAGGGCAGGGCCACTGAAGCTTTCTTT. Full variable domain (outside the CDR3, taken from reference TRBV19 and TRBJ1-1): DGGITQSPKYLFRKEGQNVTLSCEQNLNHDAMYWYRQDPGQGLRLIYYSQIVNDFQKGDIAEGYSVSREKKESFPLTVTSAQKNPTAFYLCASSGQGRATEAFFGQGTRLTVV.

The genes are TRBV2 and TRBJ2-1; 12 bases agree with TRBD2. CDR1 SNHLY and CDR2 FYNNEI come from the germline V gene. The V and J ends lost 5 bases and 6 bases, in that order; junction bases with no gene match: 5. The CDR3 runs to 15 residues. Here the CDR3 DNA reads TGTGCCAGCAGTCCTCTAGCGGGGGGGCTCAATGAGCAGTTCTTC. This sequence encodes CASSPLAGGLNEQFF.

The V and J genes are TRBV21-1 and TRBJ2-3; TRBD2 is the table's D call, not checked against the DNA. TRBV21-1 is listed as a pseudogene. There are 15 residues in the CDR3. DNA for the CDR3: TGTGCCAGCAGCAATAGCGGGACCGGCACAGATACGCAGTATTTT. Amino acids: CASSNSGTGTDTQYF.

The rearrangement uses TRBV3-1 (or the pseudogene TRBV3-2) and TRBJ2-2, with D unclear. Germline V CDR1 and CDR2: LGHDT, YNNKEL (reference sequence). The V gene lost 5 bases and the J gene lost 8 bases, with 9 bases spanning the gap. This CDR3 has 12 amino acids. CDR3: CASSFRKGELFF. CDR3 bases: TGTGCCAGCAGCTTCCGTAAAGGGGAGCTGTTTTTT.

The V call is TRBV18, the J call TRBJ2-7; tentatively, D is TRBD1 (5 bases). V dropped 2 bases and J dropped 5 bases, with 10 bases sitting between them. The germline V gene encodes CDR1 KGHSH and CDR2 LQKENI. This CDR3 contains 13 residues. CDR3 nucleotide sequence: TGTGCCAGCTCACCAGCTCAGGACAACGAGCAGTACTTC. The encoded protein is CASSPAQDNEQYF.

V and J are TRBV6-1 and TRBJ1-2, with 8 nucleotides matching TRBD1. Germline-derived CDR1 and CDR2 are MNHNS and SASEGT. V dropped 3 bases and J dropped 3; count of bases not matched to a gene: 12. This CDR3 is built from 17 residues. The CDR3 DNA reads as TGTGCCAGCAGTGACGTCCGACAGGGGATTGCGGACTATGGCTACACCTTC. Translating gives CASSDVRQGIADYGYTF.

This chain connects TRBV12-3 or TRBV12-4 to TRBJ1-2; the D is unclear. This CDR3 is built from 12 residues. V lost 5 bases to trimming and J lost 7 bases, with 11 bases between them. The chain's CDR3 is CASSHDMGGYTF. Written as DNA, the CDR3 is TGTGCCAGCAGTCACGACATGGGTGGCTACACCTTC.

This chain uses TRBV14 with TRBJ1-1, with no clear D. Trimming left V 0 bases short and J 1 base short, with 15 bases between. Germline CDR1 and CDR2: SGHDN and FVKESK. CDR3 size: 17 residues. CDR3 DNA sequence: TGTGCCAGCAGCCAAGATCGGATGCGGGTTGGGAACACTGAAGCTTTCTTT. Protein: CASSQDRMRVGNTEAFF.

The gene calls are TRBV20-1 and TRBJ2-7; TRBD1 aligns across 10 bases. From germline, CDR1 is DFQATT and CDR2 SNEGSKA (reference sequence). This CDR3 is 13 amino acids long. V shed 3 bases and J 3 bases; nucleotides not matched to a gene: 2. Written as DNA, the CDR3 is TGCAGTGCTAGTGGACAGGGGGACTACGAGCAGTACTTC. Amino acids: CSASGQGDYEQYF.

This chain links TRBV6-5 with TRBJ1-6; D is perhaps TRBD1 (5 bases). This CDR3 comprises 13 residues. Deletions cut 6 bases from V and 7 bases from J, with 10 bases between. CDR1 is MNHEY, CDR2 SVGAGI, per germline. The CDR3 nucleotides read TGTGCCAGCAGCTTAGACAGAAATTCACCCCTCCACTTT. Protein sequence: CASSLDRNSPLHF.

The chain links TRBV15 to TRBJ1-2; TRBD1 matches at 7 bases. J was trimmed by 7 bases and V by 5 bases; bases with no gene match: 10. The V gene's germline CDR1 is LNHNV and CDR2 YYDKDF (reference sequence). The CDR3 consists of 14 residues. CDR3 sequence reads: CATSPRTGLGGYTF. The CDR3 coding sequence is TGTGCCACCAGCCCCAGGACAGGCTTGGGTGGCTACACCTTC.

The chain combines TRBV7-9 with TRBJ2-3; no definite D call. There are 12 residues in the CDR3. The germline V and J ends were trimmed by 6 bases and 5 bases, with 9 bases remaining between them. CDR1 is SEHNR and CDR2 is FQNEAQ in the germline V gene (reference sequence). CDR3 sequence: CASSSMRDTQYF. The CDR3 DNA reads as TGTGCCAGCAGTTCAATGAGAGATACGCAGTATTTT.

The chain is built from TRBV5-6 and TRBJ2-2; 10 bases align to TRBD2. The CDR3 totals 16 residues. Germline CDR1 SGHDT, CDR2 YYEEEE. Trimming cost V 5 bases and J 2 bases; bases outside gene matches: 6. CDR3 protein: CASRQGLALNTGELFF. CDR3 DNA sequence: TGTGCCAGCAGGCAGGGACTAGCGCTAAACACCGGGGAGCTGTTTTTT.

This chain connects TRBV6-5 to TRBJ1-5; D is ambiguous. Germline V gene lookup returns CDR1 MNHEY and CDR2 SVGAGI. This CDR3 has 12 amino acids. Trimming shortened V by 6 bases and J by 5 bases, and 8 bases separated the two germline ends. The CDR3 loop is CASRDGDQPQHF. CDR3 DNA sequence: TGTGCCAGCAGGGATGGAGATCAGCCCCAGCATTTT.

This chain connects TRBV4-1 to TRBJ2-7, with TRBD2 identical over 11 bases. The CDR3 has 17 amino acids. CDR1 is MGHRA and CDR2 is YSYEKL in the germline V gene. V lost 0 bases, J lost 4 bases, and 8 bases stayed unmatched. The CDR3 loop is CASSQDSGTSGRYEQYF. In nucleotides, the CDR3 is TGCGCCAGCAGCCAAGATTCCGGGACTAGCGGACGATACGAGCAGTACTTC.

The V and J genes are TRBV20-1 and TRBJ1-2; 9 positions match TRBD1. The CDR3 extends over 16 amino acids. The V gene's germline CDR1 is DFQATT and CDR2 SNEGSKA (reference sequence). J was trimmed by 0 bases and V by 3 bases; bases with no gene match: 8. CDR3 bases: TGCAGTGCTAGTTTAGGGACAGGGAGGTCTAACTATGGCTACACCTTC. Amino acid sequence: CSASLGTGRSNYGYTF.

V and J are TRBV6-5 and TRBJ1-6; possibly TRBD1 for D (5 bases). Germline V gives CDR1 MNHEY, CDR2 SVGAGI. This CDR3 is 15 amino acids long. V was cut by 0 bases and J by 9 bases, with 12 bases left in between. The CDR3 nucleotides are TGTGCCAGCAGTTACTCGGGGGGTCAGAGTTCACCCCTCCACTTT. Encoded protein: CASSYSGGQSSPLHF.

The chain uses TRBV7-9 and TRBJ2-1, with 8 nucleotides matching TRBD2. The germline V gene has CDR1 SEHNR and CDR2 FQNEAQ (reference sequence). The V and J ends lost 5 bases and 5 bases, in that order; junction bases with no gene match: 5. The CDR3 is 14 amino acids. The CDR3 loop reads CASSEGTSDNEQFF. CDR3 nucleotides: TGTGCCAGCAGCGAAGGGACTAGTGACAATGAGCAGTTCTTC.